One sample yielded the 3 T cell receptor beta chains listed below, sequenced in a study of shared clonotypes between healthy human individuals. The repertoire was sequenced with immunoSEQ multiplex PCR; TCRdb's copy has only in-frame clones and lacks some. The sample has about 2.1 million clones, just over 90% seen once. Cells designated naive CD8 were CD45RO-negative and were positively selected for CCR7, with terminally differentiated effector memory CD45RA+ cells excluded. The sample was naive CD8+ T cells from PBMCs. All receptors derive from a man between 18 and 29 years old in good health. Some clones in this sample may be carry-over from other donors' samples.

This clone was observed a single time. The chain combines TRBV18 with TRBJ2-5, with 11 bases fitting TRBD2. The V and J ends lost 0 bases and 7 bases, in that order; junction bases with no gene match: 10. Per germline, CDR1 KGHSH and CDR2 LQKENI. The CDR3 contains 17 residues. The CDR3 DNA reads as TGTGCCAGCTCACCACCGCGTCTAGCGGGAGGCGTCGGGACCCAGTACTTC. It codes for CASSPPRLAGGVGTQYF.

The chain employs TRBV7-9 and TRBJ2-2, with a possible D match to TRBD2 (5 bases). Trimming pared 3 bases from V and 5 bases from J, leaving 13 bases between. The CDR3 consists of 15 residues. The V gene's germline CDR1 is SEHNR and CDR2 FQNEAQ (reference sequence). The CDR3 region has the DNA TGTGCCAGCAGCTTGTTCGGGATCACGACCGGGGAGCTGTTTTTT. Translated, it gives CASSLFGITTGELFF.

Here the CDR3 reads CASSHSGGYSNQPQHF. CDR3 sequence (DNA): TGTGCCAGCAGTCATTCAGGGGGTTATAGCAATCAGCCCCAGCATTTT. The J gene is TRBJ1-5, the V gene TRBV28, with 7 bases identical to TRBD1. Germline assignment: CDR1 MDHEN and CDR2 SYDVKM. The V gene end was trimmed by 5 bases and the J gene end by 0 bases; junction bases not matched to a gene: 7. This CDR3 spans 16 amino acids.